The 2 T cell receptor beta chains reported below all come from one sample, sequenced in a study of blood T cell repertoires in COVID-19. Profiling relied on immunoSEQ multiplex PCR, and the TCRdb table lists in-frame clones only, not all of them. The table includes 250,000 or so clones, 80% to 90% detected once. Material for sequencing was PBMCs or T cells enriched from blood (not recorded which). The source of these receptors is a woman aged 45-65 years who had recovered from COVID-19.

The count of this clone is one. V is TRBV5-1 and J is TRBJ2-2, with a possible D match to TRBD1 (7 bases). V lost 7 bases and J lost 4, with 17 bases in between. Germline lookup yields CDR1 SGHRS and CDR2 YFSETQ. The CDR3 runs 15 residues. For the CDR3, the DNA is TGCGCCAGCGGAGGGGGCGCAGCTGTCACCGGGGAGCTGTTTTTT. Protein sequence: CASGGGAAVTGELFF. Full variable domain (rest looked up from reference TRBV5-1 and TRBJ2-2): KAGVTQTPRYLIKTRGQQVTLSCSPISGHRSVSWYQQTPGQGLQFLFEYFSETQRNKGNFPGRFSGRQFSNSRSEMNVSTLELGDSALYLCASGGGAAVTGELFFGEGSRLTVL.

This clone was observed a handful of times. This sequence joins TRBV18 and TRBJ1-5; 10 bases are shared with TRBD1. The J segment lost 4 bases and the V segment lost 5 bases, leaving 14 bases of the junction unmatched. Germline V gene sequence: CDR1 KGHSH, CDR2 LQKENI. This CDR3 has 18 amino acids. CDR3 amino acids: CASSSTGGTGVRNQPQHF. The CDR3 DNA reads TGTGCCAGCTCATCTACAGGGGGGACAGGGGTAAGGAATCAGCCCCAGCATTTT. The full variable domain, completed using reference TRBV18 and TRBJ1-5, is NAGVMQNPRHLVRRRGQEARLRCSPMKGHSHVYWYRQLPEEGLKFMVYLQKENIIDESGMPKERFSAEFPKEGPSILRIQQVVRGDSAAYFCASSSTGGTGVRNQPQHFGDGTRLSIL.